What follows describes a single TCR beta chain. Its antigen is currently unknown. The CDR3 totals 14 residues. The germline V and J ends were trimmed by 6 bases and 4 bases, with 15 bases remaining between them. Germline V gene sequence: CDR1 SQVTM, CDR2 ANQGSEA. These data originate in a study of shared clonotypes between healthy human individuals. For the study at large: The study used three CD4 naive, three CD4 memory, two CD8 naive and one CD8 memory plate per donor.

Notes on the study in general: A small donor pool kept down the genetic and exposure-history diversity that was represented. Among non-shared clonotypes, generation probabilities were lower than among those shared by all four donors. Estimated clonotype richness was generally higher in naive than memory subsets.

TCRdb keeps only in-frame clones here, not all; method: immunoSEQ multiplex PCR. This sample has over 950,000 clones, with 70% to 80% found just once. This sequence joins TRBV29-1 and TRBJ2-2, with D possibly being TRBD2 (6 bases). Material: memory CD4+ T cells from PBMCs. The subset: CD45RA-negative fraction. The clonotype was recovered from a man aged 18 to 30 in good health. Some clones in this sample may be carry-over from other donors' samples. CDR3 in amino acids: CSVRGRISTGELFF. The CDR3 region has the DNA TGCAGCGTCCGGGGGAGGATAAGCACCGGGGAGCTGTTTTTT.